Listed here is a single T cell receptor beta chain. Its antigen is still unknown. The data belong to a study of cytomegalovirus exposure and HLA in healthy donors. General observations from the study: The study listed under 200 cytomegalovirus-associated TCR beta chains. Rarity characterized most TCR sequences, yet some public TCRs appeared in many donors. Sequencing probably produced one cluster of sequence variants that were highly shared.

PCR primers comprised 60 Vbeta and 13 Jbeta primers. Only in-frame clones appear in the TCRdb table, and some are missing; sequencing was by immunoSEQ multiplex PCR. The data hold roughly 150,000 clones, with under 85% observed a single time. Germline V gene sequence: CDR1 SGHVS, CDR2 FNYEAQ. With 8 bases removed from V and 5 bases from J, the gap between germline ends came to 12 bases. This CDR3 has 12 residues. The chain combines TRBV7-6 with TRBJ2-5; the D is unclear. The specimen was PBMCs. The origin of this receptor is a woman aged 18 to 35 in good health and CMV-seropositive. The CDR3 here is CASGYDGETQYF. DNA of the CDR3: TGTGCCAGCGGATACGACGGGGAGACCCAGTACTTC.